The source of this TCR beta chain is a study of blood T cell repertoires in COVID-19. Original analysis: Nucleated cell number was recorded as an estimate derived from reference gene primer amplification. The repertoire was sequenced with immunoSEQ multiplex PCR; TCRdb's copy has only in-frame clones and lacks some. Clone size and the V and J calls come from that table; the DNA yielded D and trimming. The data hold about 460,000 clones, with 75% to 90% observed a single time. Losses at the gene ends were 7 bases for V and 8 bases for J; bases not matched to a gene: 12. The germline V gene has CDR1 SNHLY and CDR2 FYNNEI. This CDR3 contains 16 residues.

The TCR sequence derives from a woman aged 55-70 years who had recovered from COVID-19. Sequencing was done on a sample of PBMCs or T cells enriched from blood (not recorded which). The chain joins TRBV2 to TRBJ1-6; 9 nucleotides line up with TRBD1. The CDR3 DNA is TGTGCCAGCACGCCTTTACAGGGGGCAGGGGATTCACCCCTCCACTTT. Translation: CASTPLQGAGDSPLHF.